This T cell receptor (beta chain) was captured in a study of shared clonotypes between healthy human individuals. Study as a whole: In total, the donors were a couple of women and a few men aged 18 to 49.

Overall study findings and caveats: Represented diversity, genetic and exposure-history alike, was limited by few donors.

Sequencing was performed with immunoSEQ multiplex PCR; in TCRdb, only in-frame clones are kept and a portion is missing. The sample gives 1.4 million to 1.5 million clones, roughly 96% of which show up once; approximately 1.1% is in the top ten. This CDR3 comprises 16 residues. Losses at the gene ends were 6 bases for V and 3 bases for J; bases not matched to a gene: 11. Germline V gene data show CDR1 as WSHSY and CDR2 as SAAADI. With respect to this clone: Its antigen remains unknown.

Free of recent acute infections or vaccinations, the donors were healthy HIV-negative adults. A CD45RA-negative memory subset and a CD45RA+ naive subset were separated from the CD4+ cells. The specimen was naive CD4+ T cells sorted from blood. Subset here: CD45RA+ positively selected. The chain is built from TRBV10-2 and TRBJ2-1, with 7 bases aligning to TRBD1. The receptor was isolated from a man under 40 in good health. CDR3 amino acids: CASSARTGHFYNEQFF. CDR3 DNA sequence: TGCGCCAGCAGCGCCCGGACAGGACACTTCTACAATGAGCAGTTCTTC.